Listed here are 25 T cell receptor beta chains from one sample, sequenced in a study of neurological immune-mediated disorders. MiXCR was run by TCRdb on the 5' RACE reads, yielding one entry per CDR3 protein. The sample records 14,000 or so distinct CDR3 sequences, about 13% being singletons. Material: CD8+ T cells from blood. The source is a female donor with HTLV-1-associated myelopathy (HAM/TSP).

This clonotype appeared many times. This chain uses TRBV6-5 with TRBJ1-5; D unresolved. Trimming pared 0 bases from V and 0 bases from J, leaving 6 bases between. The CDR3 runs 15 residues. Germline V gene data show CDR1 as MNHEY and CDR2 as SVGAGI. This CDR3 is CASSYSSNSNQPQHF. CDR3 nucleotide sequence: TGTGCCAGCAGTTACTCGAGCAATAGCAATCAGCCCCAGCATTTT.

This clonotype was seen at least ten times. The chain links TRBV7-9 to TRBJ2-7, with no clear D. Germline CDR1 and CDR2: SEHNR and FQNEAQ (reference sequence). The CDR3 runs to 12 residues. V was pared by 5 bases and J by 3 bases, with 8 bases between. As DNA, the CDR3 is TGTGCCAGCAGCGACAAGGACTACGAGCAGTACTTC. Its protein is CASSDKDYEQYF. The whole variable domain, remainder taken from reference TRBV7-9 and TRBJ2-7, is DTGVSQNPRHKITKRGQNVTFRCDPISEHNRLYWYRQTLGQGPEFLTYFQNEAQLEKSRLLSDRFSAERPKGSFSTLEIQRTEQGDSAMYLCASSDKDYEQYFGPGTRLTVT.

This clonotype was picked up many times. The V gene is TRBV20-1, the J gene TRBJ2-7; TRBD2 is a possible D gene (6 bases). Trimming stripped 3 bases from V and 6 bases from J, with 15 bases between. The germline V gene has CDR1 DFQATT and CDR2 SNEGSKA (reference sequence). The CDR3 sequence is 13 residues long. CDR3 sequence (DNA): TGCAGTGCTAGCGTGGAGGGCGTTGGCGAGCAGTACTTC. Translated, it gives CSASVEGVGEQYF.

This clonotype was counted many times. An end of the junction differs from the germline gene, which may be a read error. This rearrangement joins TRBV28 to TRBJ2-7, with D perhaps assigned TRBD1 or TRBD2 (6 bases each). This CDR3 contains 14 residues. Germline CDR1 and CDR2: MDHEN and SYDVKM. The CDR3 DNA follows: TGTGCCAGCAGTTTTAGGGCGGCGGGACATTCAACGAACTTC. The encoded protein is CASSFRAAGHSTNF.

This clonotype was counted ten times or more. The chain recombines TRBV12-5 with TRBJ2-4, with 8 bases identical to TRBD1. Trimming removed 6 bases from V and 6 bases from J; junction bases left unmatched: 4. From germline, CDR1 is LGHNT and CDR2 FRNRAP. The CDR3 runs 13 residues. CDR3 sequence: CASGLGQGNIQYF. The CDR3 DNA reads TGTGCTAGTGGCCTCGGACAGGGAAACATTCAGTACTTC.

The CDR3 DNA reads TGTGCCAGCAGCTCCAAGACAGGTGGGGTTGTCTACACCTTC. It yields the protein CASSSKTGGVVYTF. The V call is TRBV11-2, the J call TRBJ1-2; D may be TRBD1 (6 bases). The CDR3 consists of 14 residues. Germline-derived CDR1 and CDR2 are SGHAT and FQNNGV. V was cut by 4 bases and J by 10 bases, with 19 bases left in between.

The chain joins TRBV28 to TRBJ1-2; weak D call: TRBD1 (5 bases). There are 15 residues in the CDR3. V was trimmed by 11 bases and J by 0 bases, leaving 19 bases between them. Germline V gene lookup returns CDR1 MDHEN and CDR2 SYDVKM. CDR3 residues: CALSESGLSNYGYTF. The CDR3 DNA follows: TGTGCCCTCAGTGAGTCGGGACTGTCTAACTATGGCTACACCTTC.

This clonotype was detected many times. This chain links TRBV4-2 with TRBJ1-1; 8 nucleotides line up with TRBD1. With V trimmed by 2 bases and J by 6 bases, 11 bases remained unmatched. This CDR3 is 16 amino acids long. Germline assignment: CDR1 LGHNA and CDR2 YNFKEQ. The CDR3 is CASSQIPGQGAAEAFF. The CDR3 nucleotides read TGTGCCAGCAGCCAAATTCCAGGACAGGGCGCGGCTGAAGCTTTCTTT.

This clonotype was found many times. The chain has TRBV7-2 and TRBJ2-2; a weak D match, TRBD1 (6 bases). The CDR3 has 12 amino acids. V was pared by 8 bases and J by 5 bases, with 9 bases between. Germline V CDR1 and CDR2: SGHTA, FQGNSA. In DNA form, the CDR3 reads TGTGCCAGCTCAGGGGTTACCGGGGAGCTGTTTTTT. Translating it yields CASSGVTGELFF.

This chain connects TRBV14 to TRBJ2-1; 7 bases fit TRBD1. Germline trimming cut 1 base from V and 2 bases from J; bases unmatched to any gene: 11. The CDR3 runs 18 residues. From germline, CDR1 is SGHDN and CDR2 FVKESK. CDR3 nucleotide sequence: TGTGCCAGCAGCCAAGGGGAAGGGGGACAGTTAACCTACAATGAGCAGTTCTTC. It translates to CASSQGEGGQLTYNEQFF.

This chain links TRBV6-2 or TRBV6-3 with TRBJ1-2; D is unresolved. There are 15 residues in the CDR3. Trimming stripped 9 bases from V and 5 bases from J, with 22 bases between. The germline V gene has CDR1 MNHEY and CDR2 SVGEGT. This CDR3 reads CASCNPGPPGYGYTF. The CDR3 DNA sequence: TGTGCCAGTTGCAACCCGGGCCCTCCAGGTTATGGCTACACCTTC.

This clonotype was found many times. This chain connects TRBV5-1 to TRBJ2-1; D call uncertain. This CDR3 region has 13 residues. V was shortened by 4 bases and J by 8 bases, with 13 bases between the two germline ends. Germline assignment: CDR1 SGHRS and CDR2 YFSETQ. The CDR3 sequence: CASSPLNPDEQFF. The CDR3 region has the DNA TGCGCCAGCAGCCCCCTTAATCCAGATGAGCAGTTCTTC.

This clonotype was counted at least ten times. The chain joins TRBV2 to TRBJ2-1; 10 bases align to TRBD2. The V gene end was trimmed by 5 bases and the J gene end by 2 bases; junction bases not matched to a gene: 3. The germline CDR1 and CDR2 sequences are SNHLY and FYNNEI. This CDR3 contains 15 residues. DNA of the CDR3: TGTGCCAGCAGTTCAGCGGGGGGGCCCTACAATGAGCAGTTCTTC. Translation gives CASSSAGGPYNEQFF.

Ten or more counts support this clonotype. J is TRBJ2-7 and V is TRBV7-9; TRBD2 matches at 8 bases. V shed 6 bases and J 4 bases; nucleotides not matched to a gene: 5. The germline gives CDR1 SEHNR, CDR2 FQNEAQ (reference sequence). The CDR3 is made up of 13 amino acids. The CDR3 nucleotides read TGTGCCAGCAGGGCCCGCGGGGGGTACGAGCAGTACTTC. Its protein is CASRARGGYEQYF.

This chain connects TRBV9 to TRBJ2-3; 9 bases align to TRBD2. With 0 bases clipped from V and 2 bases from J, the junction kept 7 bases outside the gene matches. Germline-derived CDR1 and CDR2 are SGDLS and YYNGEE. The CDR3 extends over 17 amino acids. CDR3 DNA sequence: TGTGCCAGCAGCGTAGCTGGCCTAGCGGGGCCCACAGATACGCAGTATTTT. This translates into CASSVAGLAGPTDTQYF.

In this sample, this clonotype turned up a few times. CDR3 coding DNA: TGTGCCAGCAGCTTGGGGGACTGGCGGGGGCTCGAGCAGTACTTC. Its protein is CASSLGDWRGLEQYF. This chain joins TRBV7-8 and TRBJ2-7, with D possibly being TRBD2 (7 bases). The V end lost 3 bases, the J end lost 6 bases, and 18 bases lay between the germline ends. Germline CDR1 SGHVS, CDR2 FQNEAQ. The CDR3 contains 15 residues.

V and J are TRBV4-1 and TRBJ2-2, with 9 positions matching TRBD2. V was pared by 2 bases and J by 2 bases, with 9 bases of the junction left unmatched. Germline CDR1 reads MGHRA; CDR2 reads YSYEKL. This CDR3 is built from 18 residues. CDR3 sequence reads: CASSQRPAGGHNTGELFF. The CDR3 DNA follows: TGCGCCAGCAGCCAAAGACCAGCGGGGGGTCATAACACCGGGGAGCTGTTTTTT.

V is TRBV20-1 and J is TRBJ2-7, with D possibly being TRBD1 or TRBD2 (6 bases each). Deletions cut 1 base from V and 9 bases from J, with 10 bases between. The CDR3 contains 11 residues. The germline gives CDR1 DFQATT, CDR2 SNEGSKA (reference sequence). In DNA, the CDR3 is TGCAGTGCTAGAGGAGGAGGGGGGCAGTACTTC. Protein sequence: CSARGGGGQYF.

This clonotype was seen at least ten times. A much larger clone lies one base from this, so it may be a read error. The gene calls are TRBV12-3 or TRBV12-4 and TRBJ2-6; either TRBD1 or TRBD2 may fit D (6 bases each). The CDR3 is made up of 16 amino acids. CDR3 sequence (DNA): TGTGCCAGCAGTTCCAGGGGTCTCCCGGGGGTCAACGTCCTGACTTTC. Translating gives CASSSRGLPGVNVLTF.

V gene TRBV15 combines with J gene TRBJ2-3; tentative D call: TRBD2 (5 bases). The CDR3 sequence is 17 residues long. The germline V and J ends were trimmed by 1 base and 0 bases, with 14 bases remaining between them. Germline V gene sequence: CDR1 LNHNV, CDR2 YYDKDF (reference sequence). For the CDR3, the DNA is TGTGCCACCAGCAGAGGCTCACTAGGATCTAGCACAGATACGCAGTATTTT. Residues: CATSRGSLGSSTDTQYF.

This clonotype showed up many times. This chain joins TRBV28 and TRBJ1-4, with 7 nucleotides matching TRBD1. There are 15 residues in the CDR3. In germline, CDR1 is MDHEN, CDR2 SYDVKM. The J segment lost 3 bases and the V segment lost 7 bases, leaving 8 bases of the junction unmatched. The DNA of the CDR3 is TGTGCCAGCACCCCTGGGACAGCACCTAATGAAAAACTGTTTTTT. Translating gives CASTPGTAPNEKLFF.

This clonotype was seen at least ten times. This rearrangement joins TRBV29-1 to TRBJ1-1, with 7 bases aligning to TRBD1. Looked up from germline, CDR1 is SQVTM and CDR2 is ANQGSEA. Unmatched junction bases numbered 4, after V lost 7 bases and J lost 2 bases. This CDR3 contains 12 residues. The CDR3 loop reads CSGDRVNTEAFF. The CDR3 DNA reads TGCAGCGGTGACAGGGTCAACACTGAAGCTTTCTTT.

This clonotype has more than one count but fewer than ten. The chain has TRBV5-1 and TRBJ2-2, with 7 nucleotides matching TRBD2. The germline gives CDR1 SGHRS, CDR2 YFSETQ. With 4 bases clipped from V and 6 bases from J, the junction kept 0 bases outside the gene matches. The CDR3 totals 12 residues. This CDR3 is CASSLAAGELFF. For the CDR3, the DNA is TGCGCCAGCAGCCTAGCGGCCGGGGAGCTGTTTTTT.

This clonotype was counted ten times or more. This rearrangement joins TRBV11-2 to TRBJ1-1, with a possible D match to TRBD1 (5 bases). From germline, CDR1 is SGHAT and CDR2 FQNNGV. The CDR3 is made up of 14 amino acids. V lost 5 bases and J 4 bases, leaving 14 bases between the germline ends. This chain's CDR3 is CASSPGLGITEAFF. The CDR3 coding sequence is TGTGCCAGCAGCCCAGGGCTTGGAATCACTGAAGCTTTCTTT.

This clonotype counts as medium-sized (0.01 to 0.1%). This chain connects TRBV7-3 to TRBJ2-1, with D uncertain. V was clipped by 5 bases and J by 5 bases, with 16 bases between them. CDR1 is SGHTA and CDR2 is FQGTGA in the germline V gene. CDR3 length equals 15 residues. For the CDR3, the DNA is TGTGCCAGCAGCCTACAGCCCGGCACTAACAATGAGCAGTTCTTC. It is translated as CASSLQPGTNNEQFF.